The 26 T cell receptor beta chains in this list originate from one sample, sequenced in a study of control samples from healthy donors and cancer patients. Method: immunoSEQ multiplex PCR; TCRdb's copy keeps in-frame clones and lacks some. The table records just over 50,000 clones, 88% of them present only once. The sequenced sample consisted of PBMCs. All receptors come from a man aged 50 to 59 with head and neck cancer.

V usage is TRBV11-3 and J usage is TRBJ2-7; tentatively, D is TRBD2 (5 bases). This CDR3 comprises 13 residues. Germline assignment: CDR1 SGHNT and CDR2 YENEEA. V dropped 4 bases and J dropped 3 bases, with 10 bases sitting between them. The CDR3 here is CASSYRRDYEQYF. CDR3 sequence (DNA): TGTGCCAGCAGCTACCGACGGGACTACGAGCAGTACTTC.

The chain joins TRBV7-2 to TRBJ1-1; D is undetermined. CDR3 length: 13 amino acids. The germline gives CDR1 SGHTA, CDR2 FQGNSA. Trimming removed 5 bases from V and 6 bases from J, with 13 bases in between. The DNA of the CDR3 is TGTGCCAGCAGCACCTTTGCGCGACCTGAAGCTTTCTTT. Its protein is CASSTFARPEAFF.

The V gene is TRBV2, the J gene TRBJ1-4; unclear D gene. Looked up from germline, CDR1 is SNHLY and CDR2 is FYNNEI. There are 11 residues in the CDR3. V was shortened by 4 bases and J by 6 bases, with 3 bases between the two germline ends. CDR3 in amino acids: CASSGDEKLFF. CDR3 in DNA: TGTGCCAGCAGTGGAGATGAAAAACTGTTTTTT.

J is TRBJ2-7 and V is TRBV7-2; D unresolved. Germline-derived CDR1 and CDR2 are SGHTA and FQGNSA. This CDR3 spans 13 amino acids. V dropped 6 bases and J dropped 3 bases, with 12 bases sitting between them. CDR3 sequence reads: CASRSKGNYEQYF. CDR3 DNA: TGTGCCAGCAGAAGTAAGGGAAACTACGAGCAGTACTTC.

The rearrangement joins TRBV27 to TRBJ2-5, with 11 bases matching TRBD2. Germline V gives CDR1 MNHEY, CDR2 SMNVEV (reference sequence). V gave up 5 bases and J gave up 5 bases; unmatched junction bases: 10. The CDR3 consists of 16 residues. The CDR3 nucleotides read TGTGCCAGCAGTCCACTAGCGGGAGAGTATTACGAGACCCAGTACTTC. Translating gives CASSPLAGEYYETQYF.

The rearrangement uses TRBV11-2 and TRBJ2-1; 7 nucleotides align to TRBD1. Germline V gene data show CDR1 as SGHAT and CDR2 as FQNNGV. Unmatched junction bases numbered 5, after V lost 5 bases and J lost 7 bases. The CDR3 is 13 amino acids. CDR3 bases: TGTGCCAGCAGCCTGGGACAGCCGAATGAGCAGTTCTTC. Amino acids: CASSLGQPNEQFF.

This clone has a handful of counts. The gene calls are TRBV23-1 and TRBJ1-5; D might be TRBD1 (5 bases). TRBV23-1 is recorded as an ORF, its role being uncertain. Trimming pared 11 bases from V and 3 bases from J, leaving 17 bases between. CDR3 length equals 14 residues. In nucleotides, the CDR3 is TGCGCCGGGTCACTTGGGGCGGCCAATCAGCCCCAGCATTTT. Translation gives CAGSLGAANQPQHF.

The rearrangement uses TRBV7-9 and TRBJ2-7; D assignment may be TRBD1 or TRBD2 (5 bases each). This CDR3 has 13 amino acids. The germline gives CDR1 SEHNR, CDR2 FQNEAQ (reference sequence). V gave up 2 bases and J gave up 4 bases, with 9 bases separating them. The CDR3 loop reads CASSLTWGYEQYF. The CDR3 DNA sequence: TGTGCCAGCAGCTTAACCTGGGGGTACGAGCAGTACTTC. The full variable domain, its missing parts supplied by reference TRBV7-9 and TRBJ2-7, is DTGVSQNPRHKITKRGQNVTFRCDPISEHNRLYWYRQTLGQGPEFLTYFQNEAQLEKSRLLSDRFSAERPKGSFSTLEIQRTEQGDSAMYLCASSLTWGYEQYFGPGTRLTVT.

This chain uses TRBV3-1 (or the pseudogene TRBV3-2) with TRBJ1-3, with D uncertain. The CDR3 covers 14 residues. The germline V gene encodes CDR1 LGHDT and CDR2 YNNKEL (reference sequence). V dropped 1 base and J dropped 0 bases, with 4 bases sitting between them. The CDR3 is CASSQGGSGNTIYF. The CDR3 coding sequence is TGTGCCAGCAGCCAAGGGGGCTCTGGAAACACCATATATTTT.

J is TRBJ2-7 and V is TRBV5-1; D might be TRBD1 (5 bases). CDR3 length equals 14 residues. Germline V gene lookup returns CDR1 SGHRS and CDR2 YFSETQ. Trimming took off 4 bases at V and 0 bases at J, with 11 bases between the two ends. This CDR3 is CASSLQTDSYEQYF. CDR3 nucleotides: TGCGCCAGCAGCCTCCAGACAGACTCCTACGAGCAGTACTTC.

The CDR3 region has the DNA TGTGCCAGCAGTTGGACACCCAGAAGCTACAATGAGCAGTTCTTC. Amino acid sequence: CASSWTPRSYNEQFF. The chain couples TRBV6-5 to TRBJ2-1, with D possibly being TRBD1 (5 bases). Germline assignment: CDR1 MNHEY and CDR2 SVGAGI. The V and J ends lost 4 bases and 3 bases respectively, with 13 bases between them. This CDR3 has 15 amino acids.

V gene TRBV7-9 combines with J gene TRBJ2-1, with 9 bases matching TRBD1. Germline V gives CDR1 SEHNR, CDR2 FQNEAQ (reference sequence). V shed 7 bases and J 6 bases; nucleotides not matched to a gene: 4. CDR3 length: 13 amino acids. The CDR3 DNA reads TGTGCCAGCACCCAACAGGGGGCCAATGAGCAGTTCTTC. This sequence encodes CASTQQGANEQFF.

This CDR3 reads CASSSSRVPNEQFF. Written as DNA, the CDR3 is TGTGCCAGCAGCTCGTCCAGAGTCCCCAATGAGCAGTTCTTC. The chain joins TRBV11-2 to TRBJ2-1; no clear D. The CDR3 consists of 14 residues. Germline V gene sequence: CDR1 SGHAT, CDR2 FQNNGV. Between the trimmed V and J ends, which lost 4 bases and 6 bases, there was a span of 13 bases.

V and J are TRBV6-5 and TRBJ2-7, with 10 bases aligning to TRBD1. J gave up 0 bases and V 10 bases, and 9 bases lay outside the gene matches. This CDR3 is 15 amino acids long. The V gene's germline CDR1 is MNHEY and CDR2 SVGAGI. The CDR3 region is CATRPRTGGSYEQYF. DNA for the CDR3: TGTGCCACCAGACCGAGGACAGGGGGCTCCTACGAGCAGTACTTC.

The chain carries TRBV7-3 and TRBJ1-2; the match to TRBD1 covers 11 bases. V trimming: 2 bases; J trimming: 8 bases; junction bases outside the gene matches: 7. The CDR3 spans 15 residues. Germline V gene sequence: CDR1 SGHTA, CDR2 FQGTGA. CDR3 nucleotides: TGTGCCAGCAGCTTAGGCCCGGACAGGGGGCAAGGCTACACCTTC. Protein: CASSLGPDRGQGYTF.

The gene calls are TRBV5-1 and TRBJ2-6, with D perhaps TRBD1 (6 bases). The V and J ends lost 3 bases and 1 base respectively, with 11 bases between them. In germline, CDR1 is SGHRS, CDR2 YFSETQ. The CDR3 contains 16 residues. The CDR3 loop is CASSSGTGSGANVLTF. The CDR3 DNA reads TGCGCCAGCAGCTCAGGAACAGGGTCTGGGGCCAACGTCCTGACTTTC.

The CDR3 sequence is CASSSIGTGFYNEQFF. DNA for the CDR3: TGTGCCAGCAGTTCGATAGGGACAGGGTTCTACAATGAGCAGTTCTTC. The V gene is TRBV27, the J gene TRBJ2-1, with 9 bases fitting TRBD1. J lost 3 bases, V lost 4 bases, and 7 bases had no gene match. Per the germline V gene, CDR1 is MNHEY and CDR2 is SMNVEV (reference sequence). This CDR3 contains 16 residues.

The CDR3 DNA reads TGTGCCAGCAGACCCCTAGCGGGGACGGGTGGGACGCAGTATTTT. This sequence encodes CASRPLAGTGGTQYF. J is TRBJ2-3 and V is TRBV2; 9 positions agree with TRBD2. With 6 bases clipped from V and 9 bases from J, the junction kept 13 bases outside the gene matches. The germline V gene encodes CDR1 SNHLY and CDR2 FYNNEI. This CDR3 is built from 15 residues.

V gene TRBV6-5 combines with J gene TRBJ1-1, with TRBD1 matching 9 bases. J was trimmed by 6 bases and V by 7 bases; bases with no gene match: 3. The CDR3 loop spans 12 amino acids. Germline CDR1 is MNHEY and CDR2 is SVGAGI. The CDR3 sequence is CASNRQGAEAFF. The CDR3 nucleotides are TGTGCCAGCAACCGACAGGGGGCTGAAGCTTTCTTT.

This sequence joins TRBV28 and TRBJ1-1, with D possibly TRBD1 on 5 matching bases. Trimming cost V 1 base and J 7 bases, with 28 bases left between them. The CDR3 spans 19 residues. CDR1 is MDHEN, CDR2 SYDVKM, per germline. This CDR3 reads CASSLLNGARFRDGSEAFF. The CDR3 coding sequence is TGTGCCAGCAGTTTATTGAATGGGGCAAGGTTCCGAGACGGGAGTGAAGCTTTCTTT.

This clone was seen more than once but under ten times. CDR3 sequence (DNA): TGTGCCAGCAGCGTAGAGTCCTACTCGACGTTCACAGATACGCAGTATTTT. This gives the protein CASSVESYSTFTDTQYF. V and J are TRBV9 and TRBJ2-3, with unresolved D. Germline CDR1 is SGDLS and CDR2 is YYNGEE. CDR3 length: 17 amino acids. V was clipped by 0 bases and J by 2 bases, with 16 bases between them.

This rearrangement joins TRBV25-1 to TRBJ2-7; no firm D call. In germline, CDR1 is MGHDK, CDR2 SYGVNS. This CDR3 region has 16 residues. V lost 0 bases, J lost 1 base, and 13 bases lay in between. Here the CDR3 reads CASSEYRLARSYEQYF. The CDR3, as DNA: TGTGCCAGCAGTGAATATCGGTTAGCCCGTTCCTACGAGCAGTACTTC.

The chain combines TRBV27 with TRBJ2-3; D is unresolved. CDR1 and CDR2 (germline): MNHEY, SMNVEV (reference sequence). V lost 0 bases and J lost 7, with 8 bases in between. There are 13 residues in the CDR3. In DNA form, the CDR3 reads TGTGCCAGCAGTTTATCGCAGGATAATACGCAGTATTTT. This translates into CASSLSQDNTQYF.

The V gene is TRBV30, the J gene TRBJ1-3, with 8 bases fitting TRBD1. The CDR3 has 15 amino acids. Trimming at V came to 5 bases and at J to 1 base, leaving 7 bases not matched to a gene. The germline V gene has CDR1 GTSNPN and CDR2 SVGIG (reference sequence). Here the CDR3 reads CAWGGTGGSGNTIYF. CDR3 DNA sequence: TGTGCCTGGGGAGGGACAGGCGGTTCTGGAAACACCATATATTTT.

In DNA, the CDR3 is TGTGCCAGCAGCCAATCCTTTTACGAGCAGTACTTC. Translating gives CASSQSFYEQYF. J is TRBJ2-7 and V is TRBV11-2; D uncertain. The V gene lost 5 bases and the J gene lost 4 bases, with 9 bases spanning the gap. This CDR3 spans 12 amino acids. Per the germline V gene, CDR1 is SGHAT and CDR2 is FQNNGV. The variable domain in full, completed from reference TRBV11-2 and TRBJ2-7, reads EAGVAQSPRYKIIEKRQSVAFWCNPISGHATLYWYQQILGQGPKLLIQFQNNGVVDDSQLPKDRFSAERLKGVDSTLKIQPAKLEDSAVYLCASSQSFYEQYFGPGTRLTVT.

The table lists this clone with a count of one. CDR3 residues: CASSLRPFNQPQHF. For the CDR3, the DNA is TGTGCCAGCAGCTTACGTCCGTTCAATCAGCCCCAGCATTTT. The chain couples TRBV7-2 to TRBJ1-5; the D is unclear. Between the trimmed V and J ends, which lost 2 bases and 3 bases, there was a span of 8 bases. CDR3 length: 14 residues. Looked up from germline, CDR1 is SGHTA and CDR2 is FQGNSA.